The T cell receptor (beta chain) described here comes from a study of T cell responses to AZD1222 COVID-19 vaccine. Here immunoSEQ multiplex PCR was the method, and the copy in TCRdb shows in-frame clones only, minus some. The table shows 150,000 or so clones, with over 90% occurring only once. The CDR3 has 15 amino acids. CDR1 and CDR2 (germline): PRHDT, FYEKMQ (reference sequence). V was pared by 5 bases and J by 8 bases, with 13 bases of the junction left unmatched. In this sample, this clone turned up once. This chain uses TRBV13 with TRBJ1-2, with TRBD1 identical over 8 bases. This sample comprised peripheral blood, obtained 28 days after the second AZD1222 dose. This receptor was identified in an adult who received the AZD1222 COVID-19 vaccine. In DNA form, the CDR3 reads TGTGCCAGCAGCAACCGGCTCTTGACAGGGGTAGGCTACACCTTC. It specifies CASSNRLLTGVGYTF. Full variable domain (rest looked up from reference TRBV13 and TRBJ1-2): AAGVIQSPRHLIKEKRETATLKCYPIPRHDTVYWYQQGPGQDPQFLISFYEKMQSDKGSIPDRFSAQQFSDYHSELNMSSLELGDSALYFCASSNRLLTGVGYTFGSGTRLTVV.